This TCR beta chain is from a study of shared clonotypes between healthy human individuals. Study summary: Donor ages ranged 18 to 49 years: a couple of women, three men. Every donor yielded three CD4 naive, three CD4 memory, two CD8 naive and one CD8 memory plate.

Sequencing used immunoSEQ multiplex PCR; TCRdb keeps in-frame clones, though not all of them. The sample has about 1,800,000 clones; approximately 94% are singletons. Naive CD8 cells lacked CD45RO, underwent positive selection for CCR7 and left out terminally differentiated effector memory CD45RA+ cells. Germline assignment: CDR1 LNHDA and CDR2 SQIVND (reference sequence). The CDR3 length is 13 residues. V lost 3 bases, J lost 4 bases, and 10 bases lay in between. Of note for this clone: Its antigen is not known. This CDR3 is also generated by other DNA sequences in the sample.

Study-wide results and limits: Across subsets, estimated richness was generally greater for naive than for memory populations.

Sequencing was done on a sample of naive CD8+ T cells sorted from blood. This chain links TRBV19 with TRBJ2-7; weak D call: TRBD1 (5 bases). This clonotype originated in a man aged 18 to 30 in good health. The CDR3 DNA follows: TGTGCCAGTAGTATCACAGGTCTGTACGAGCAGTACTTC. It translates to CASSITGLYEQYF. Based on the CDR3 plus reference TRBV19 and TRBJ2-7, the full variable domain is DGGITQSPKYLFRKEGQNVTLSCEQNLNHDAMYWYRQDPGQGLRLIYYSQIVNDFQKGDIAEGYSVSREKKESFPLTVTSAQKNPTAFYLCASSITGLYEQYFGPGTRLTVT.